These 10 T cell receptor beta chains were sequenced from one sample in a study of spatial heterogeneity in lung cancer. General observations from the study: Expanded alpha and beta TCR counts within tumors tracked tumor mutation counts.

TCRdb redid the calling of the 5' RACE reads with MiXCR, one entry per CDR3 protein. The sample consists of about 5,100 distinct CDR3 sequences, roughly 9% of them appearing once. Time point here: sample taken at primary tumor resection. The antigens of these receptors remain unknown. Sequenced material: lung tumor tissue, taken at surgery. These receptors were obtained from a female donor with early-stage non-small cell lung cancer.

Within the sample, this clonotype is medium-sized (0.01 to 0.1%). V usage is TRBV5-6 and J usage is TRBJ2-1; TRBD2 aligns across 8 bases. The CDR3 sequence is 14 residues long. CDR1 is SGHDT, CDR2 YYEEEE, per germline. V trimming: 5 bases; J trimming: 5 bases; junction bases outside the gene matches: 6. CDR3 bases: TGTGCCAGCAGTCTAGGACTAGCTGACAATGAGCAGTTCTTC. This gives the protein CASSLGLADNEQFF.

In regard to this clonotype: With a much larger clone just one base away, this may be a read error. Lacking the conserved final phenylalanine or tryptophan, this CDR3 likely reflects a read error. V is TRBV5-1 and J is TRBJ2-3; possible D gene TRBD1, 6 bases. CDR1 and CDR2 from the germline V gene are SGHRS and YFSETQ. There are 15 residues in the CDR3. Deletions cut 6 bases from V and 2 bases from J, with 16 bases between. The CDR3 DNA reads TGCGCCAGCAACGAGGTGGGGGCGTCCACAGATACGCAGTATTAT. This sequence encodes CASNEVGASTDTQYY.

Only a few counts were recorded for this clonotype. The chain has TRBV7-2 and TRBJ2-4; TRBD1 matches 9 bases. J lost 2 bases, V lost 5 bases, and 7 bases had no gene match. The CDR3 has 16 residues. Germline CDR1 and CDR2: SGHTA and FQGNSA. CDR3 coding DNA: TGTGCCAGCAGCGACACAGGGGGCGCATCCAAAAACATTCAGTACTTC. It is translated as CASSDTGGASKNIQYF.

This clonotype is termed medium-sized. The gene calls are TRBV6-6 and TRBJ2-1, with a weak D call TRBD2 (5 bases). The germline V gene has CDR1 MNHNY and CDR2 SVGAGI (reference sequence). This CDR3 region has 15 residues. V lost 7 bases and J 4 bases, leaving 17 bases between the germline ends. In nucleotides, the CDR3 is TGTGCCAGCACGAGCGGAGTTCCTTTTTACAATGAGCAGTTCTTC. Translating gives CASTSGVPFYNEQFF.

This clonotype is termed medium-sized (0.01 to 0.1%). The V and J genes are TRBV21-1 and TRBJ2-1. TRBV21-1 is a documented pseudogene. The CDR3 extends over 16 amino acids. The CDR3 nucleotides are TGTGCCAGCACTATCAGGATCACTAGCTCCTACAATGAGCAGTTCTTC. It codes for CASTIRITSSYNEQFF.

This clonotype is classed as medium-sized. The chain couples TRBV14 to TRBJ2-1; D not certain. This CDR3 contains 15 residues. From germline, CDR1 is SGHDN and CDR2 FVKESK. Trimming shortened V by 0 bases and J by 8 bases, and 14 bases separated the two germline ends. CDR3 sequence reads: CASSQDYVSWDEQFF. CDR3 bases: TGTGCCAGCAGCCAAGATTACGTAAGTTGGGATGAGCAGTTCTTC.

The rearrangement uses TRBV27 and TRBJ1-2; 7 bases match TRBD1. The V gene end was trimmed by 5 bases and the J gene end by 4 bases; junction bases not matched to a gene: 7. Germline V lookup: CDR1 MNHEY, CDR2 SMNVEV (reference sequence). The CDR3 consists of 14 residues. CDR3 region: CASSPSRGIYGYTF. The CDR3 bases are TGTGCCAGCAGTCCCTCCAGGGGGATCTATGGCTACACCTTC.

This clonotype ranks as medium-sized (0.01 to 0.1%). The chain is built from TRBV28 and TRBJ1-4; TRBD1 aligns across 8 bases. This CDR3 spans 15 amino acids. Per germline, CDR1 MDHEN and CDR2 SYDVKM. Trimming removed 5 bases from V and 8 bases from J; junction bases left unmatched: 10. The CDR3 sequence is CASSPRQGAREKLFF. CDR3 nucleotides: TGTGCCAGCAGTCCCCGTCAGGGGGCGCGAGAAAAACTGTTTTTT.

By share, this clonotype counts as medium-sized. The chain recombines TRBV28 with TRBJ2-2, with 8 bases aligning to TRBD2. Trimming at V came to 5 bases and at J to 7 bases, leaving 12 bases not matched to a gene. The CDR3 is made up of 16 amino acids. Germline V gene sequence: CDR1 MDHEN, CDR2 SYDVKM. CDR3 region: CASSEGRGGRIGELFF. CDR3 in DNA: TGTGCCAGCAGTGAGGGGCGCGGGGGGCGGATCGGGGAGCTGTTTTTT.

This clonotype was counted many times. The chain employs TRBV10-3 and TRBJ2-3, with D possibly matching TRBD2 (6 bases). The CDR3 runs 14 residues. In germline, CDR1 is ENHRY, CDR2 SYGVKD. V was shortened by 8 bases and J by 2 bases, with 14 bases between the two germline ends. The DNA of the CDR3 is TGTGCCATCCGCCTCGGGGGAGCCACAGATACGCAGTATTTT. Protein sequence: CAIRLGGATDTQYF.